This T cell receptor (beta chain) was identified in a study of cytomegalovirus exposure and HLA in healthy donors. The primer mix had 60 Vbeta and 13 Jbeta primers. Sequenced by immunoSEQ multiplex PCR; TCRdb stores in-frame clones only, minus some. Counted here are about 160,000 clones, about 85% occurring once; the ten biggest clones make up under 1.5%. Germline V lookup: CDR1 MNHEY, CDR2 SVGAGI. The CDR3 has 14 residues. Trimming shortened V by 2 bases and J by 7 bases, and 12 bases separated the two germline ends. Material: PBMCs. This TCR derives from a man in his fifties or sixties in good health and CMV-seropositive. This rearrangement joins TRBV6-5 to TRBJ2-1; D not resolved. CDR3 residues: CASSYVGSRNEQFF. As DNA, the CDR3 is TGTGCCAGCAGTTACGTCGGATCCAGGAATGAGCAGTTCTTC.